In its sample, the clone carrying this T cell receptor beta chain was seen a few times. Its target is unknown. With 2 bases clipped from V and 4 bases from J, the junction kept 2 bases outside the gene matches. Germline V gene data show CDR1 as LGHDT and CDR2 as YNNKEL (reference sequence). This CDR3 is 14 amino acids long. TCRdb recomputed calls from the reads with MiXCR, one row per CDR3 protein. The sample lists a few hundred thousand distinct CDR3 sequences; 18% were seen once. The data derive from a study of T cell repertoires in cytomegalovirus infection. Study-level background: Signatures in public TCR beta sequences pointed to both CMV infection and matching HLA type. Study-level points and caveats: HLA-C-restricted CMV-specific TCR beta clonotypes prevailed in the ex vivo response. Accumulated public TCR beta family frequency recognized individuals carrying CMV together with the relevant HLA.

Sequenced sample: PBMCs. This receptor was taken from a human donor in good health (CMV status not recorded). Some clones in this sample may be carry-over from other donors' samples. The gene calls are TRBV3-1 and TRBJ2-3; 8 bases agree with TRBD2. The CDR3 DNA is TGTGCCAGCAGCCAAAGCGGGAGTTCAGATACGCAGTATTTT. The encoded protein is CASSQSGSSDTQYF.